The present entry profiles one T cell receptor (beta chain) with its context. What it binds is unknown. Before sequencing took place, the ViraFEST assay used viral peptide pools to expand antigen-specific CD4+ T cells. CD4+ T cells were isolated after around ten days of culture. Having tested negative for nucleocapsid antibodies, the vaccine recipients showed no prior SARS-CoV-2 infection. Each culture well received approximately 2 million PBMC. These cells were then cultured in IMDM with about 9.9 IU/ml IL-2 and around 9.6 ug/ml peptides. Half the medium was swapped for IL-2 medium on days 3 and 7. Clones were sequenced by immunoSEQ multiplex PCR, and TCRdb holds only the in-frame ones, with some missing. The sample comprises approximately 23,000 clones, about 63% of which are singletons, and 11% rests with the top ten. The data originate from a study of vaccination effects on CD4 cells after COVID-19.

Trimming stripped 6 bases from V and 8 bases from J, with 20 bases between. Germline assignment: CDR1 LNHDA and CDR2 SQIVND (reference sequence). The length of the CDR3 is 15 residues. General study findings and limits: Healthy vaccinees' vaccine-induced clones included only 1 of 255 that recognized common cold coronaviruses.

The chain is built from TRBV19 and TRBJ1-5; D might be TRBD1 (5 bases). Sequences were derived from CD4+ T cells from PBMCs cultured with HCoV-NL63 spike peptides, sampled before COVID-19 vaccination. The sequence came from a human donor who received a COVID-19 vaccine. CDR3 nucleotides: TGTGCCAGTAGCTTCGGGACGGCTGGCGGAAAGCCCCAGCATTTT. Amino acids: CASSFGTAGGKPQHF.